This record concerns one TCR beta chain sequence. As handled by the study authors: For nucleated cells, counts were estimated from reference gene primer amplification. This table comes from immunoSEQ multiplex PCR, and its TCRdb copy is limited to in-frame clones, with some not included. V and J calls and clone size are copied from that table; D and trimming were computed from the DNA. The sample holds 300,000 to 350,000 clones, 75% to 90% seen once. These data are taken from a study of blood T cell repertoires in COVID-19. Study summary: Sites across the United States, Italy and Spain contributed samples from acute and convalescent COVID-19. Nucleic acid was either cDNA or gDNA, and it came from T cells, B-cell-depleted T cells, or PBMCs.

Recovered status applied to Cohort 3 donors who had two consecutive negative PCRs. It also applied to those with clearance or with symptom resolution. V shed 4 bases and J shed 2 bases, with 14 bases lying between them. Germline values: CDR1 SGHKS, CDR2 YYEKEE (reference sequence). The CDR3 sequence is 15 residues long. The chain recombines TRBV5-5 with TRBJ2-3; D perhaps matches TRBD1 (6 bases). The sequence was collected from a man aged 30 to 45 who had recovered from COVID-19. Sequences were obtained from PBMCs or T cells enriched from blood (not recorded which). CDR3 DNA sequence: TGTGCCAGCAGCCCTGGACAGCTCATCACAGATACGCAGTATTTT. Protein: CASSPGQLITDTQYF.